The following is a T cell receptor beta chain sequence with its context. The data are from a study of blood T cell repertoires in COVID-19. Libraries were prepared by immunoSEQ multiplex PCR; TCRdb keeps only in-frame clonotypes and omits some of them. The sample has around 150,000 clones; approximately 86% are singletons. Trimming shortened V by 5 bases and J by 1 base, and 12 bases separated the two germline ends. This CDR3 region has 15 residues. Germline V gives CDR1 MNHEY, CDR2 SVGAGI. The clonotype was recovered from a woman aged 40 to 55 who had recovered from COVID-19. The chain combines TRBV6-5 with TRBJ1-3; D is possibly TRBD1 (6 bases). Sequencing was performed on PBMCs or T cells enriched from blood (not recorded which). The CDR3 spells CASSQGMSSGNTIYF. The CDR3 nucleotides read TGTGCCAGCAGTCAGGGGATGTCGTCTGGAAACACCATATATTTT.